This T cell receptor (beta chain) emerged from a study of cytomegalovirus exposure and HLA in healthy donors. PCR was performed using 60 Vbeta and 13 Jbeta primers. The data were produced by immunoSEQ multiplex PCR, yet TCRdb's version contains in-frame clones alone and is incomplete. Here the sample spans around 190,000 clones, 70% to 90% being singletons. This clone appeared a single time. Sequencing was done on a sample of PBMCs. This receptor was taken from a woman aged 45-60 years in good health and CMV-seronegative.

The CDR3 DNA is TGTGCCAGCAGCGCGGGACTAGCGGTCTACGAGCAGTACTTC. Its protein product is CASSAGLAVYEQYF. J is TRBJ2-7 and V is TRBV7-2; the match to TRBD2 covers 11 bases. The ends lost 5 bases at V and 3 bases at J; junction bases unmatched: 3. This CDR3 has 14 residues. The germline gives CDR1 SGHTA, CDR2 FQGNSA.